The 17 T cell receptor beta chains listed next were all sequenced from one sample in a study of cytomegalovirus exposure and HLA in healthy donors. Vbeta (60) and Jbeta (13) primers were used in the PCR. Sequencing was performed with immunoSEQ multiplex PCR; in TCRdb, only in-frame clones are kept and a portion is missing. The ten most abundant clones cover roughly 2% of a sample with 170,000 or so clones. The specimen was PBMCs. The origin of the receptors is a man younger than 40 in good health and CMV-seronegative.

This chain connects TRBV19 to TRBJ2-3, with 7 bases identical to TRBD2. Germline loops: CDR1 LNHDA, CDR2 SQIVND (reference sequence). V gave up 6 bases and J gave up 7 bases; unmatched junction bases: 4. The CDR3 is 12 residues long. The CDR3 loop reads CASRGTTNTQYF. The CDR3 region has the DNA TGTGCCAGTAGGGGGACTACCAATACGCAGTATTTT.

This rearrangement joins TRBV6-1 to TRBJ1-1, with no clear D. Germline CDR1 is MNHNS and CDR2 is SASEGT. This CDR3 region has 13 residues. Trimming removed 8 bases from V and 3 bases from J, with 13 bases in between. The CDR3 loop reads CASGRGSYTEAFF. The CDR3 nucleotides read TGTGCCAGCGGGAGAGGCTCTTACACTGAAGCTTTCTTT.

The J gene is TRBJ1-2, the V gene TRBV19, with 9 bases matching TRBD1. Germline V gene lookup returns CDR1 LNHDA and CDR2 SQIVND (reference sequence). The CDR3 is 13 residues long. Unmatched junction bases numbered 6, after V lost 5 bases and J lost 8 bases. In nucleotides, the CDR3 is TGTGCCAGTAGTCCGGGACAGGGTGGAGGCTACACCTTC. Translation: CASSPGQGGGYTF.

The chain employs TRBV7-9 and TRBJ1-4, with 7 nucleotides matching TRBD1. The length of the CDR3 is 15 residues. Losses at the gene ends were 0 bases for V and 6 bases for J; bases not matched to a gene: 4. Germline loops: CDR1 SEHNR, CDR2 FQNEAQ (reference sequence). This chain's CDR3 is CASSLAGGTDEKLFF. The CDR3 DNA is TGTGCCAGCAGCTTAGCTGGCGGGACAGATGAAAAACTGTTTTTT. Using reference TRBV7-9 and TRBJ1-4 for the parts outside the CDR3, the full variable domain is DTGVSQNPRHKITKRGQNVTFRCDPISEHNRLYWYRQTLGQGPEFLTYFQNEAQLEKSRLLSDRFSAERPKGSFSTLEIQRTEQGDSAMYLCASSLAGGTDEKLFFGSGTQLSVL.

V and J are TRBV29-1 and TRBJ1-1; unclear D gene. Trimming pared 7 bases from V and 7 bases from J, leaving 10 bases between. The CDR3 is 10 residues long. Germline assignment: CDR1 SQVTM and CDR2 ANQGSEA. The CDR3 spells CSAVGIEAFF. The CDR3 DNA follows: TGCAGCGCGGTGGGCATTGAAGCTTTCTTT.

The V call is TRBV5-4, the J call TRBJ2-1; 10 bases match TRBD1. Per germline, CDR1 SGHNT and CDR2 YYREEE (reference sequence). V shed 4 bases, J shed 9 bases, and the junction held 19 bases outside the gene matches. This CDR3 comprises 18 residues. Here the CDR3 reads CASSHPSVISGDRGEQFF. The DNA of the CDR3 is TGTGCCAGCAGCCACCCCTCGGTGATTAGCGGGGACAGGGGTGAGCAGTTCTTC.

The V gene is TRBV10-1, the J gene TRBJ2-3; 7 bases align to TRBD2. Unmatched junction bases numbered 12, after V lost 0 bases and J lost 9 bases. CDR1 is WNHNN, CDR2 SYGVQD, per germline (reference sequence). The CDR3 loop spans 16 amino acids. The CDR3 loop reads CASSESGGQTLGTQYF. The CDR3 DNA reads TGCGCCAGCAGTGAGTCGGGAGGGCAGACCCTTGGCACGCAGTATTTT.

The V and J genes are TRBV7-7 and TRBJ1-4; the match to TRBD1 covers 8 bases. Germline lookup yields CDR1 SSHAT and CDR2 FNYEAQ (reference sequence). The CDR3 loop spans 15 amino acids. With V trimmed by 3 bases and J by 6 bases, 6 bases remained unmatched. The CDR3 bases are TGTGCCAGCAGCTTCGGTCAGGGGGCTGATGAAAAACTGTTTTTT. This encodes CASSFGQGADEKLFF. Combining the CDR3 with reference TRBV7-7 and TRBJ1-4 gives the whole variable domain GAGVSQSPRYKVTKRGQDVTLRCDPISSHATLYWYQQALGQGPEFLTYFNYEAQPDKSGLPSDRFSAERPEGSISTLTIQRTEQRDSAMYRCASSFGQGADEKLFFGSGTQLSVL.

This chain links TRBV5-1 with TRBJ2-7; 9 bases are a match to TRBD1. The CDR3 runs to 15 residues. Germline trimming cut 3 bases from V and 2 bases from J; bases unmatched to any gene: 6. The germline V gene has CDR1 SGHRS and CDR2 YFSETQ. CDR3 sequence: CASSSGQGFAYEQYF. The CDR3 DNA reads TGCGCCAGCAGCTCGGGACAGGGTTTTGCCTACGAGCAGTACTTC.

The genes are TRBV5-1 and TRBJ2-2; D is perhaps TRBD2 (5 bases). The CDR3 has 14 amino acids. V gave up 5 bases and J gave up 1 base, with 9 bases separating them. Germline loops: CDR1 SGHRS, CDR2 YFSETQ. Here the CDR3 reads CASSGGLNTGELFF. CDR3 DNA sequence: TGCGCCAGCAGTGGCGGACTGAACACCGGGGAGCTGTTTTTT.

This chain joins TRBV29-1 and TRBJ2-4; D might be TRBD1 (5 bases). CDR1 and CDR2 (germline): SQVTM, ANQGSEA. The CDR3 runs 18 residues. The ends were cut back, 6 bases at V and 0 bases at J, with 24 bases in the middle. The CDR3 is CSVVGVSVRLGAKNIQYF. CDR3 nucleotides: TGCAGCGTCGTAGGGGTGTCAGTAAGGTTGGGAGCCAAAAACATTCAGTACTTC.

This sequence joins TRBV13 and TRBJ2-3, with 10 bases aligning to TRBD2. Germline V gives CDR1 PRHDT, CDR2 FYEKMQ (reference sequence). This CDR3 is 17 amino acids long. V trimming: 5 bases; J trimming: 2 bases; junction bases outside the gene matches: 10. CDR3 bases: TGTGCCAGCAGCATTCGGGCTAGCGGGAGAGTCACAGATACGCAGTATTTT. It encodes CASSIRASGRVTDTQYF.

The gene calls are TRBV30 and TRBJ2-3; 8 bases match TRBD2. Trimming cost V 3 bases and J 1 base; bases outside gene matches: 3. CDR3 length: 14 residues. In germline, CDR1 is GTSNPN, CDR2 SVGIG (reference sequence). The CDR3 reads CAWRSSGGTDTQYF. The CDR3, as DNA: TGTGCCTGGAGGAGTAGCGGGGGCACAGATACGCAGTATTTT.

The chain joins TRBV30 to TRBJ2-1, with 11 bases identical to TRBD1. V was clipped by 2 bases and J by 6 bases; unmatched bases: 15. From germline, CDR1 is GTSNPN and CDR2 SVGIG (reference sequence). CDR3 size: 18 residues. CDR3 amino acids: CAWSLGTGGIIFTNEQFF. The CDR3 DNA is TGTGCCTGGAGTTTGGGGACAGGGGGAATTATCTTCACCAATGAGCAGTTCTTC. Full variable domain (missing parts from reference TRBV30 and TRBJ2-1): SQTIHQWPATLVQPVGSPLSLECTVEGTSNPNLYWYRQAAGRGLQLLFYSVGIGQISSEVPQNLSASRPQDRQFILSSKKLLLSDSGFYLCAWSLGTGGIIFTNEQFFGPGTRLTVL.

V gene TRBV9 combines with J gene TRBJ2-6, with a possible D match to TRBD2 (5 bases). With 5 bases removed from V and 0 bases from J, the gap between germline ends came to 6 bases. Germline V CDR1 and CDR2: SGDLS, YYNGEE. CDR3 length equals 14 residues. CDR3 amino acids: CASRGSSGANVLTF. Here the CDR3 DNA reads TGTGCCAGCAGGGGGAGCTCTGGGGCCAACGTCCTGACTTTC.

V and J are TRBV9 and TRBJ2-3, with TRBD2 identical over 8 bases. The junction had 6 bases not matched to a gene; V was cut back by 0 bases and J by 3 bases. The CDR3 covers 16 residues. The germline V gene encodes CDR1 SGDLS and CDR2 YYNGEE. Written as DNA, the CDR3 is TGTGCCAGCAGCGTAGTAGGGACTAGGGCAACAGATACGCAGTATTTT. Translation: CASSVVGTRATDTQYF.

The chain couples TRBV19 to TRBJ2-1, with D hard to call. Trimming took off 1 base at V and 1 base at J, with 8 bases between the two ends. Germline loops: CDR1 LNHDA, CDR2 SQIVND (reference sequence). CDR3 size: 15 residues. CDR3 sequence (DNA): TGTGCCAGTAGTATAGGGAGTGGGTCCTACAATGAGCAGTTCTTC. It translates to CASSIGSGSYNEQFF.